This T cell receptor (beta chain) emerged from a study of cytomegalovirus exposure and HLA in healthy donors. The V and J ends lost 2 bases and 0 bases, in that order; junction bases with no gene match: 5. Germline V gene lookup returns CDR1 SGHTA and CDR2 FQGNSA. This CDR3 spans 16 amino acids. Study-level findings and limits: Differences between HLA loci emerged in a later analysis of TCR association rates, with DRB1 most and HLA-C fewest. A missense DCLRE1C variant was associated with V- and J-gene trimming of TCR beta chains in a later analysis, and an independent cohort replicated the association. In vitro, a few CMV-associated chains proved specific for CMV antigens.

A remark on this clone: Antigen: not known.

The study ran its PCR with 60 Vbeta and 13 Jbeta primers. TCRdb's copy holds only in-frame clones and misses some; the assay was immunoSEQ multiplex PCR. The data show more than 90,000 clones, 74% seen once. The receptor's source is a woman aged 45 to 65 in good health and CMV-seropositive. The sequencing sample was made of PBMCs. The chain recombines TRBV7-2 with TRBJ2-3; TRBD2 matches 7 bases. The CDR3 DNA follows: TGTGCCAGCAGCTTAACTTCGGGACTAAGCACAGATACGCAGTATTTT. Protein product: CASSLTSGLSTDTQYF.